These 32 T cell receptor beta chains share one sample of origin, sequenced in a study of shared clonotypes between healthy human individuals. TCRdb's copy holds only in-frame clones and misses some; the assay was immunoSEQ multiplex PCR. Of some 1.5 million clones listed, about 96% are singletons. Sequencing was done on a sample of naive CD4+ T cells sorted from blood. The subset is: CD45RA+ positively selected. The receptors stem from a man aged 25-40 years in good health.

The chain couples TRBV18 to TRBJ1-4, with D possibly TRBD1 on 5 matching bases. The CDR3 is made up of 16 amino acids. Germline V gene data show CDR1 as KGHSH and CDR2 as LQKENI. V lost 1 base and J 5 bases, leaving 14 bases between the germline ends. CDR3 bases: TGTGCCAGCTCACCACGGTTGGGCGGGACCAATGAAAAACTGTTTTTT. This sequence encodes CASSPRLGGTNEKLFF.

The V and J genes are TRBV18 and TRBJ1-3; TRBD1 agrees at 7 bases. From germline, CDR1 is KGHSH and CDR2 LQKENI. The length of the CDR3 is 14 residues. The V and J ends lost 5 bases and 8 bases, in that order; junction bases with no gene match: 9. CDR3 DNA sequence: TGTGCCAGCTCATCAACGACAGGGACGCACACCATATATTTT. Translated: CASSSTTGTHTIYF.

The chain recombines TRBV6-1 with TRBJ1-5; D uncertain. Germline V gene data show CDR1 as MNHNS and CDR2 as SASEGT. The CDR3 runs 16 residues. Deletions cut 4 bases from V and 2 bases from J, with 15 bases between. The CDR3 coding sequence is TGTGCCAGCAGTGTTGTGTCAGGCAGCGGCAATCAGCCCCAGCATTTT. Protein product: CASSVVSGSGNQPQHF.

This chain links TRBV2 with TRBJ2-1, with D hard to call. Per germline, CDR1 SNHLY and CDR2 FYNNEI. Trimming took off 6 bases at V and 0 bases at J, with 9 bases between the two ends. This CDR3 spans 14 amino acids. The CDR3 region is CASRTSGSYNEQFF. The CDR3 region has the DNA TGTGCCAGCAGGACTTCCGGCTCCTACAATGAGCAGTTCTTC.

The sample holds a few counts of this clone. This chain connects TRBV6-6 to TRBJ1-5, with 9 positions matching TRBD1. This CDR3 contains 13 residues. The V gene's germline CDR1 is MNHNY and CDR2 SVGAGI (reference sequence). V was pared by 6 bases and J by 6 bases, with 3 bases of the junction left unmatched. CDR3 sequence reads: CASRPQGAQPQHF. CDR3 in DNA: TGTGCCAGCAGACCACAGGGGGCTCAGCCCCAGCATTTT.

This rearrangement joins TRBV28 to TRBJ2-3, with 9 bases aligning to TRBD1. Germline V gene data show CDR1 as MDHEN and CDR2 as SYDVKM. Losses at the gene ends were 6 bases for V and 3 bases for J; bases not matched to a gene: 10. There are 16 residues in the CDR3. The CDR3 loop is CASSTHQGQGTDTQYF. The CDR3 nucleotides read TGTGCCAGCAGCACACATCAAGGACAGGGGACAGATACGCAGTATTTT.

This clone showed up just once. The V and J genes are TRBV7-7 and TRBJ2-2; TRBD2 matches 9 bases. CDR3 size: 16 residues. The germline V gene encodes CDR1 SSHAT and CDR2 FNYEAQ (reference sequence). V gave up 5 bases and J gave up 3 bases; unmatched junction bases: 7. The CDR3 sequence: CASSPSGIRDTGELFF. The CDR3 DNA is TGTGCCAGCAGCCCTAGCGGGATACGTGACACCGGGGAGCTGTTTTTT.

V and J are TRBV11-3 and TRBJ2-2; D call uncertain. From germline, CDR1 is SGHNT and CDR2 YENEEA. Trimming took off 5 bases at V and 6 bases at J, with 7 bases between the two ends. The CDR3 totals 12 residues. CDR3 sequence: CASSRDAGELFF. The DNA for the CDR3 is TGTGCCAGCAGCCGAGACGCCGGGGAGCTGTTTTTT.

The rearrangement links TRBV27 to TRBJ2-7; TRBD1 aligns across 10 bases. Germline assignment: CDR1 MNHEY and CDR2 SMNVEV (reference sequence). CDR3 length: 15 residues. Trimming removed 5 bases from V and 3 bases from J; junction bases left unmatched: 7. The CDR3 nucleotides read TGTGCCAGCAGTCTACCGGGACAGGGGATCTACGAGCAGTACTTC. Translation gives CASSLPGQGIYEQYF.

As regards this clone: The junction departs from germline at one end; a sequencing error may be responsible. J is TRBJ2-7 and V is TRBV6-5; 9 bases fit TRBD1. Germline V gene data show CDR1 as MNHEY and CDR2 as SVGAGI. The CDR3 extends over 13 amino acids. The CDR3 coding sequence is TGTGCCAGCAGTACTGCCGGGACAGGGAACCGCAACTTC. Translated, it gives CASSTAGTGNRNF.

This chain uses TRBV27 with TRBJ2-3; unclear D gene. Germline-derived CDR1 and CDR2 are MNHEY and SMNVEV (reference sequence). Trimming cost V 7 bases and J 2 bases, with 7 bases left between them. The length of the CDR3 is 12 residues. This CDR3 reads CASKTYTDTQYF. In DNA form, the CDR3 reads TGTGCCAGCAAAACCTACACAGATACGCAGTATTTT.

This rearrangement joins TRBV2 to TRBJ2-7; unclear D gene. V was clipped by 3 bases and J by 6 bases, with 9 bases between them. CDR3 length: 12 amino acids. CDR1 is SNHLY and CDR2 is FYNNEI in the germline V gene. CDR3 in DNA: TGTGCCAGCAGTGATGAGGCAGGCGAGCAGTACTTC. Its protein product is CASSDEAGEQYF. The full variable domain, rest sourced from reference TRBV2 and TRBJ2-7, is EPEVTQTPSHQVTQMGQEVILRCVPISNHLYFYWYRQILGQKVEFLVSFYNNEISEKSEIFDDQFSVERPDGSNFTLKIRSTKLEDSAMYFCASSDEAGEQYFGPGTRLTVT.

This clone was picked up one time. V usage is TRBV18 and J usage is TRBJ2-7; TRBD2 aligns across 7 bases. This CDR3 region has 14 residues. From germline, CDR1 is KGHSH and CDR2 LQKENI. V gave up 4 bases and J gave up 4 bases; unmatched junction bases: 7. The CDR3: CASSRGEGNYEQYF. CDR3 sequence (DNA): TGTGCCAGCTCACGAGGGGAGGGTAATTACGAGCAGTACTTC.

The genes are TRBV27 and TRBJ2-3; D possibly corresponds to TRBD1 (5 bases). The V and J ends lost 6 bases and 0 bases respectively, with 13 bases between them. CDR3 length equals 15 residues. Looked up from germline, CDR1 is MNHEY and CDR2 is SMNVEV (reference sequence). DNA of the CDR3: TGTGCCAGCAGCTCCCGAAGGGGCAGCACAGATACGCAGTATTTT. It specifies CASSSRRGSTDTQYF.

On this clone itself: Other DNA sequences in this specimen translate into the identical CDR3. The chain couples TRBV28 to TRBJ2-2; D not resolved. Trimming pared 8 bases from V and 5 bases from J, leaving 6 bases between. CDR3 length equals 11 residues. The germline CDR1 and CDR2 sequences are MDHEN and SYDVKM. The CDR3 protein is CASRRTGELFF. The CDR3 DNA follows: TGTGCCAGCCGAAGAACCGGGGAGCTGTTTTTT.

V gene TRBV7-2 combines with J gene TRBJ2-6, with D maybe TRBD1 (5 bases). The length of the CDR3 is 17 residues. V lost 3 bases and J 0 bases, leaving 12 bases between the germline ends. CDR1 is SGHTA, CDR2 FQGNSA, per germline. In DNA, the CDR3 is TGTGCCAGCAGCTTGTTGGGGCCCTACTCTGGGGCCAACGTCCTGACTTTC. Protein sequence: CASSLLGPYSGANVLTF.

The chain combines TRBV5-4 with TRBJ2-7; D tentatively reads TRBD1 or TRBD2 (5 bases each). Between the trimmed V and J ends, which lost 1 base and 2 bases, there was a span of 13 bases. Germline V gene sequence: CDR1 SGHNT, CDR2 YYREEE (reference sequence). The CDR3 is 15 amino acids. CDR3: CASSLTGRGAYEQYF. The DNA of the CDR3 is TGTGCCAGCAGCTTGACGGGACGAGGAGCCTACGAGCAGTACTTC.

The rearrangement uses TRBV28 and TRBJ2-7, with a weak D call TRBD2 (5 bases). The V gene's germline CDR1 is MDHEN and CDR2 SYDVKM. Between the trimmed V and J ends, which lost 5 bases and 0 bases, there was a span of 8 bases. The CDR3 is 13 amino acids. CDR3 nucleotides: TGTGCCAGCAGTGATGGACTCTCCTACGAGCAGTACTTC. The encoded protein is CASSDGLSYEQYF.

The J gene is TRBJ1-4, the V gene TRBV11-2; 7 nucleotides line up with TRBD1. Germline V CDR1 and CDR2: SGHAT, FQNNGV. Trimming at V came to 4 bases and at J to 9 bases, leaving 14 bases not matched to a gene. This CDR3 contains 16 residues. The DNA for the CDR3 is TGTGCCAGCAGCTCCAGGGGGACCGACCGGGATAAAAAACTGTTTTTT. Protein: CASSSRGTDRDKKLFF. Full variable domain (remainder filled in from reference TRBV11-2 and TRBJ1-4): EAGVAQSPRYKIIEKRQSVAFWCNPISGHATLYWYQQILGQGPKLLIQFQNNGVVDDSQLPKDRFSAERLKGVDSTLKIQPAKLEDSAVYLCASSSRGTDRDKKLFFGSGTQLSVL.

J is TRBJ2-7 and V is TRBV10-3, with D perhaps matching TRBD2 (5 bases). This CDR3 contains 14 residues. Germline values: CDR1 ENHRY, CDR2 SYGVKD. Trimming took 3 bases from V and 0 from J, leaving 9 bases between them. Here the CDR3 reads CAISEAASSYEQYF. CDR3 in DNA: TGTGCCATCAGTGAAGCGGCCAGCTCCTACGAGCAGTACTTC.

This sequence joins TRBV6-6 and TRBJ2-1; 13 bases line up with TRBD2. Germline loops: CDR1 MNHNY, CDR2 SVGAGI (reference sequence). This CDR3 contains 14 residues. The V and J ends lost 6 bases and 4 bases, in that order; junction bases with no gene match: 0. CDR3 region: CASRGLAGYNEQFF. The CDR3 DNA follows: TGTGCCAGCAGGGGACTAGCGGGGTACAATGAGCAGTTCTTC.

With respect to this clone: Other DNA sequences in this sample translate to the same CDR3. The DNA for the CDR3 is TGTGCCAGCAGTGTCCTGAGTTACAATGAGCAGTTCTTC. Protein product: CASSVLSYNEQFF. The chain employs TRBV2 and TRBJ2-1; D is ambiguous. The V gene lost 4 bases and the J gene lost 4 bases, with 8 bases spanning the gap. Looked up from germline, CDR1 is SNHLY and CDR2 is FYNNEI. This CDR3 has 13 amino acids.

The genes are TRBV28 and TRBJ1-2, with unresolved D. From germline, CDR1 is MDHEN and CDR2 SYDVKM. CDR3 length: 14 amino acids. V gave up 7 bases and J gave up 4 bases, with 16 bases separating them. The CDR3 region has the DNA TGTGCCAGCAATACTATGGATCCGGGCTATGGCTACACCTTC. This translates into CASNTMDPGYGYTF.

CDR3 coding DNA: TGTGCCAGCAGTTTGGGAGCGGGAGGTCCCGGGGAGCTGTTTTTT. Protein product: CASSLGAGGPGELFF. V is TRBV27 and J is TRBJ2-2; 9 bases match TRBD2. The germline V gene encodes CDR1 MNHEY and CDR2 SMNVEV (reference sequence). The CDR3 is 15 residues long. After removal of 3 bases from V and 6 bases from J, the junction contained 5 bases not matched to a gene.

The chain joins TRBV5-6 to TRBJ2-2, with 12 bases fitting TRBD2. Losses at the gene ends were 4 bases for V and 5 bases for J; bases not matched to a gene: 6. Germline values: CDR1 SGHDT, CDR2 YYEEEE. This CDR3 region has 16 residues. CDR3 sequence: CASSLGLAGWTGELFF. DNA of the CDR3: TGTGCCAGCAGCCTCGGACTAGCGGGATGGACCGGGGAGCTGTTTTTT.

The rearrangement joins TRBV11-2 to TRBJ2-3; 7 positions match TRBD1. CDR1 is SGHAT and CDR2 is FQNNGV in the germline V gene. V dropped 8 bases and J dropped 0; count of bases not matched to a gene: 11. CDR3 size: 16 residues. The CDR3 DNA reads TGTGCCAGCGGTCATGTAGGGGACAGCAGCACAGATACGCAGTATTTT. It codes for CASGHVGDSSTDTQYF.

The rearrangement uses TRBV2 and TRBJ2-1; 9 nucleotides match TRBD1. The junction had 3 bases not matched to a gene; V was cut back by 6 bases and J by 6 bases. The CDR3 has 13 amino acids. The germline V gene has CDR1 SNHLY and CDR2 FYNNEI. The CDR3 loop reads CASSGQGFNEQFF. The CDR3 nucleotides are TGTGCCAGCAGCGGACAGGGGTTCAATGAGCAGTTCTTC.

The chain links TRBV5-1 to TRBJ2-7, with 10 bases identical to TRBD1. In germline, CDR1 is SGHRS, CDR2 YFSETQ. This CDR3 is 14 amino acids long. V trimming: 4 bases; J trimming: 3 bases; junction bases outside the gene matches: 4. The CDR3 loop is CASSHGTGVYEQYF. The CDR3, as DNA: TGCGCCAGCAGCCACGGGACAGGGGTCTACGAGCAGTACTTC.

This clone was recorded once. The chain joins TRBV6-1 to TRBJ2-7; D perhaps matches TRBD1 (6 bases). V dropped 4 bases and J dropped 3 bases, with 13 bases sitting between them. Germline CDR1 and CDR2: MNHNS and SASEGT. This CDR3 comprises 14 residues. The CDR3 spells CASSAAGTYYEQYF. CDR3 DNA sequence: TGTGCCAGCAGTGCCGCCGGGACATACTACGAGCAGTACTTC.

The chain is built from TRBV7-9 and TRBJ2-7; TRBD1 matches 9 bases. Losses at the gene ends were 7 bases for V and 6 bases for J; bases not matched to a gene: 7. Germline V gene sequence: CDR1 SEHNR, CDR2 FQNEAQ (reference sequence). The length of the CDR3 is 13 residues. The DNA of the CDR3 is TGTGCCAGCATACAGGGGGCGGATAGCGAGCAGTACTTC. It codes for CASIQGADSEQYF.

The CDR3 DNA sequence: TGTGCCAGCAGCTTAGGACAGTCAAATGAAAAACTGTTTTTT. Residues: CASSLGQSNEKLFF. The chain has TRBV7-2 and TRBJ1-4; TRBD1 might be the D (5 bases). This CDR3 is built from 14 residues. Germline V CDR1 and CDR2: SGHTA, FQGNSA. Trimming removed 1 base from V and 5 bases from J, with 8 bases in between.

The chain recombines TRBV18 with TRBJ1-2; the match to TRBD1 covers 9 bases. The CDR3 is made up of 15 amino acids. CDR1 is KGHSH, CDR2 LQKENI, per germline. Trimming at V came to 6 bases and at J to 4 bases, leaving 9 bases not matched to a gene. The CDR3 protein is CASSHETGGGYGYTF. The CDR3, as DNA: TGTGCCAGCTCTCACGAAACAGGGGGCGGCTATGGCTACACCTTC.